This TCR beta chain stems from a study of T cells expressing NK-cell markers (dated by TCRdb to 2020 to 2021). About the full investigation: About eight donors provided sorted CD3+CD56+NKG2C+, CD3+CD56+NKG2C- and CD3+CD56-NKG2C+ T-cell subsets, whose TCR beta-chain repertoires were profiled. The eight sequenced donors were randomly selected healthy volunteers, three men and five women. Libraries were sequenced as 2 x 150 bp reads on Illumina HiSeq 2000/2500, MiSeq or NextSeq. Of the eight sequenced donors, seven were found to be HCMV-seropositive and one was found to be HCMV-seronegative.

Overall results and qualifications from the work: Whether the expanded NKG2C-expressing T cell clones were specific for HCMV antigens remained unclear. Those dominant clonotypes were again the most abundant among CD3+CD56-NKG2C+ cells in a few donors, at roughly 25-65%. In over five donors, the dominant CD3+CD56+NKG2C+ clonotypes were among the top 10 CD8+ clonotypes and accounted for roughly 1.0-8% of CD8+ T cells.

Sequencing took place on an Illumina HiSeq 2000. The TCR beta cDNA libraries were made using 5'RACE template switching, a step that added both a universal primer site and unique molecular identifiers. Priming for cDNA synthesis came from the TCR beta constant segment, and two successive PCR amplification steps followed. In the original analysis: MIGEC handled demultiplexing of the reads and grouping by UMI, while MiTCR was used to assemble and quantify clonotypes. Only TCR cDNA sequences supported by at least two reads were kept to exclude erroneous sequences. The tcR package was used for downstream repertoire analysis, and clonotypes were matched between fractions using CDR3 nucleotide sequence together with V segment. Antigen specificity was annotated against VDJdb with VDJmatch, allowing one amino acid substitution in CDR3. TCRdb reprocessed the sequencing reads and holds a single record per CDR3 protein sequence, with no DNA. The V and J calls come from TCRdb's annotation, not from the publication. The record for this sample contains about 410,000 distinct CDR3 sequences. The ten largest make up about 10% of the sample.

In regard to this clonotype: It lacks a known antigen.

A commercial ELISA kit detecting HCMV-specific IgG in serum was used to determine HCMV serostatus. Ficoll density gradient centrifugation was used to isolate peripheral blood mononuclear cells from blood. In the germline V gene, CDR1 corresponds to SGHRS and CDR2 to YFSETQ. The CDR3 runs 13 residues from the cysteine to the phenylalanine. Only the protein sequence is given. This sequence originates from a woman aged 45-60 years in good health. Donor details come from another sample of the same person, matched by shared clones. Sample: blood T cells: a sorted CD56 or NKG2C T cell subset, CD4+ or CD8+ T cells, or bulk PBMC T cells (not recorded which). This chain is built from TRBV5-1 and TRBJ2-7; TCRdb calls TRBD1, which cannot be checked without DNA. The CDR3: CASSTRQGNEQYF. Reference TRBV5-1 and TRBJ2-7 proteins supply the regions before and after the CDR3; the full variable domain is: KAGVTQTPRYLIKTRGQQVTLSCSPISGHRSVSWYQQTPGQGLQFLFEYFSETQRNKGNFPGRFSGRQFSNSRSEMNVSTLELGDSALYLCASSTRQGNEQYFGPGTRLTVT.